This TCR beta chain came from a study of blood T cell repertoires in COVID-19. Study in general: Sites across the United States, Italy and Spain contributed samples from acute and convalescent COVID-19. PBMCs, B-cell-depleted T cells, or T cells were the source of the cDNA or gDNA that made up the material.

The CDR3 sequence is 15 residues long. V gave up 4 bases and J gave up 1 base, with 14 bases separating them. Germline V gene data show CDR1 as SGHNT and CDR2 as YYREEE (reference sequence). Recruited during active infection, patients (from Seattle) were subsequently followed longitudinally. Original processing methods: Estimates of nucleated cell counts were drawn from the amplification of reference gene primers. The method was immunoSEQ multiplex PCR; TCRdb's version includes in-frame clones alone and lacks a portion of them. The V and J calls and clone size were taken over from that table, and D and trimming were inferred from the DNA. The sample carries roughly 220,000 clones, approximately 78% recorded once.

The receptor comes from a woman at least 80 years old with COVID-19, enrolled during active disease. The V and J genes are TRBV5-4 and TRBJ1-1; tentative D call: TRBD1 (5 bases). The source material was peripheral blood. The CDR3 protein is CASSTGGTENTEAFF. The DNA for the CDR3 is TGTGCCAGCAGCACTGGAGGGACGGAGAACACTGAAGCTTTCTTT.